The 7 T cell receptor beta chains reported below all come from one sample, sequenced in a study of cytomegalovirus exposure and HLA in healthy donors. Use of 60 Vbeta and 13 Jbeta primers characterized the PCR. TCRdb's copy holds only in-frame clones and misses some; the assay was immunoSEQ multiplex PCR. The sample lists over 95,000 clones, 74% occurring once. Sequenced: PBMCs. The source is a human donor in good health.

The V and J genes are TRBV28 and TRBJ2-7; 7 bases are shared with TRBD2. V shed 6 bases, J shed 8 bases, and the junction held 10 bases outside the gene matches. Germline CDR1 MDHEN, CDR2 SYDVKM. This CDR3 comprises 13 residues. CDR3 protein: CASRIGTTYKQYF. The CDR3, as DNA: TGTGCCAGCAGGATAGGGACTACCTATAAGCAGTACTTC.

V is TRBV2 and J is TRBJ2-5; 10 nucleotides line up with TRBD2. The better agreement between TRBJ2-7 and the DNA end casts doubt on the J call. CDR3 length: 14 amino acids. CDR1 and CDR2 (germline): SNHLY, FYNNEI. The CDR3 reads CASRSVAGGYEQYF. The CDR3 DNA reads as TGTGCCAGCAGATCGGTAGCGGGGGGCTACGAGCAGTACTTC.

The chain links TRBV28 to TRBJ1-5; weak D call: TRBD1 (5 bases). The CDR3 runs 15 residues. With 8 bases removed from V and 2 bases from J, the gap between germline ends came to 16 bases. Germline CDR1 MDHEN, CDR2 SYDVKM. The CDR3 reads CASRERGLGNQPQHF. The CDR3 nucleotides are TGTGCCAGCCGGGAGAGGGGTTTGGGCAATCAGCCCCAGCATTTT.

The CDR3, as DNA: TGCAGCGTTCGATGGGGACAGGGGGCCGCGTCACCCCTCCACTTT. Translating gives CSVRWGQGAASPLHF. This chain connects TRBV29-1 to TRBJ1-6; 12 bases map to TRBD1. V lost 5 bases, J lost 10 bases, and 9 bases stayed unmatched. The CDR3 contains 15 residues. CDR1 is SQVTM, CDR2 ANQGSEA, per germline.

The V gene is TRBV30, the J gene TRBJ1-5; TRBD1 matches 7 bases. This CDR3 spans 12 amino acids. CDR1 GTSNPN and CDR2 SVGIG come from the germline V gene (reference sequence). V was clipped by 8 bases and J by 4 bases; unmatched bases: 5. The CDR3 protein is CAATRGNQPQHF. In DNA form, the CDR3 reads TGTGCCGCGACCAGGGGGAATCAGCCCCAGCATTTT. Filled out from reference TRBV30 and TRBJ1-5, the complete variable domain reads SQTIHQWPATLVQPVGSPLSLECTVEGTSNPNLYWYRQAAGRGLQLLFYSVGIGQISSEVPQNLSASRPQDRQFILSSKKLLLSDSGFYLCAATRGNQPQHFGDGTRLSIL.

The DNA for the CDR3 is TGTGCCAGCAGCCTACATCGGACATCTGCCGGCTACACCTTC. It translates to CASSLHRTSAGYTF. V and J are TRBV28 and TRBJ1-2; possible D gene TRBD1, 5 bases. This CDR3 has 14 residues. From germline, CDR1 is MDHEN and CDR2 SYDVKM. The V end was cut by 6 bases, the J end by 8 bases, with 19 bases between.

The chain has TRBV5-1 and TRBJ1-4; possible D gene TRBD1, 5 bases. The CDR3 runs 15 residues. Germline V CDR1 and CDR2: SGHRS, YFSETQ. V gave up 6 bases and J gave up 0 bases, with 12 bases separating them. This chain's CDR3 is CASKGQTATNEKLFF. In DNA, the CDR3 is TGCGCCAGCAAGGGGCAAACCGCAACTAATGAAAAACTGTTTTTT. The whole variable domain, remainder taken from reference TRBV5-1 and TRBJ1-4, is KAGVTQTPRYLIKTRGQQVTLSCSPISGHRSVSWYQQTPGQGLQFLFEYFSETQRNKGNFPGRFSGRQFSNSRSEMNVSTLELGDSALYLCASKGQTATNEKLFFGSGTQLSVL.